Below are 2 T cell receptor beta chains sequenced from a single sample in a study of blood T cell repertoires in COVID-19. TCRdb's table, derived via immunoSEQ multiplex PCR, lists solely in-frame clones and lacks some. The repertoire holds approximately 130,000 clones, roughly four fifths seen once, with over 15% in the top ten. Sequenced sample: PBMCs or T cells enriched from blood (not recorded which). These receptors were taken from a man younger than 45 who had recovered from COVID-19.

The rearrangement links TRBV7-6 to TRBJ1-3; the match to TRBD1 covers 7 bases. J gave up 0 bases and V 1 base, and 3 bases lay outside the gene matches. The CDR3 has 16 amino acids. CDR1 is SGHVS and CDR2 is FNYEAQ in the germline V gene. In DNA, the CDR3 is TGTGCCAGCAGCTTAGAGGGGGCCCTCTCTGGAAACACCATATATTTT. Its translation: CASSLEGALSGNTIYF.

V gene TRBV7-6 combines with J gene TRBJ1-1, with D perhaps TRBD1 (6 bases). V shed 2 bases and J shed 0 bases, with 10 bases lying between them. Germline CDR1 SGHVS, CDR2 FNYEAQ. This CDR3 has 15 residues. CDR3 protein: CASSLQGRMNTEAFF. As DNA, the CDR3 is TGTGCCAGCAGCTTACAGGGGCGAATGAACACTGAAGCTTTCTTT.